These 28 T cell receptor beta chains share one sample of origin, sequenced in a study of CXCR3-negative and CXCR3-positive naive CD8 T cells. UMI-labeled TRB cDNA libraries were prepared by 5' RACE. For each CDR3 protein, TCRdb gives one entry from its re-call of the 5' RACE reads, without DNA. This sample's clone table lists approximately 90,000 distinct CDR3 sequences. Study observations and caveats: Relative to CXCR3-negative naive cells, CXCR3-positive naive cells had more hydrophobic TRB CDR3s.

Their antigens are not known. Sequenced: naive CXCR3+ CD8+ T cells from blood. This sample's subset: CD45RO-CCR7+CD27+CD95- naive CD8+ T cells expressing CXCR3 (TNR3+). These receptor sequences come from a human donor in good health. Some clones in this sample may be carry-over from other donors' samples.

The chain uses TRBV7-9 and TRBJ2-1; TCRdb returns TRBD2, unconfirmable since there is no DNA. This CDR3 comprises 18 residues. CDR1 and CDR2 (germline): SEHNR, FQNEAQ (reference sequence). This CDR3 reads CASSKGLAGGLSYNEQFF. Complete variable domain (other parts from reference TRBV7-9 and TRBJ2-1): DTGVSQNPRHKITKRGQNVTFRCDPISEHNRLYWYRQTLGQGPEFLTYFQNEAQLEKSRLLSDRFSAERPKGSFSTLEIQRTEQGDSAMYLCASSKGLAGGLSYNEQFFGPGTRLTVL.

The rearrangement links TRBV12-5 to TRBJ2-7; there is no DNA to check the TCRdb D call of TRBD2. Germline-derived CDR1 and CDR2 are LGHNT and FRNRAP. The length of the CDR3 is 14 residues. The CDR3 reads CASGSPRRVDEQYF.

The chain recombines TRBV7-2 with TRBJ1-2; with no DNA, the TCRdb D assignment of TRBD1 cannot be verified. CDR3 length: 14 residues. Per germline, CDR1 SGHTA and CDR2 FQGNSA. CDR3 in amino acids: CASSLQGNPYGYTF.

The chain uses TRBV4-2 and TRBJ2-3; TCRdb lists TRBD1, though no DNA is available to test this call. The CDR3 is 17 amino acids. The germline V gene has CDR1 LGHNA and CDR2 YNFKEQ. CDR3 sequence reads: CASSQDRAGASTDTQYF.

V is TRBV6-5 and J is TRBJ2-1; TCRdb names TRBD1, which stays unverified in the absence of DNA. The CDR3 covers 13 residues. Looked up from germline, CDR1 is MNHEY and CDR2 is SVGAGI. CDR3 sequence reads: CASSSTGYNEQFF.

V and J are TRBV20-1 and TRBJ2-7. CDR3 length: 11 residues. Germline V CDR1 and CDR2: DFQATT, SNEGSKA (reference sequence). The CDR3 sequence is CSARVGDEQYF.

The V call is TRBV25-1, the J call TRBJ2-7. Germline CDR1 reads MGHDK; CDR2 reads SYGVNS. The CDR3 extends over 13 amino acids. CDR3 residues: CASSDSYSYEQYF.

The CDR3 reads CASTPGPADIQYF. The J gene is TRBJ2-4, the V gene TRBV19; TCRdb selects TRBD1, and the lack of DNA leaves this call unchecked. Germline CDR1 LNHDA, CDR2 SQIVND (reference sequence). CDR3 length equals 13 residues.

The rearrangement uses TRBV29-1 and TRBJ2-2; the D gene TCRdb calls, TRBD2, cannot be checked with no DNA. There are 14 residues in the CDR3. The germline V gene has CDR1 SQVTM and CDR2 ANQGSEA. The CDR3 sequence: CSVWREGYTGELFF.

The chain has TRBV6-6 and TRBJ2-7. Germline CDR1 is MNHNY and CDR2 is SVGAGI (reference sequence). The CDR3 consists of 11 residues. CDR3 protein: CASSYADEQYF.

The chain uses TRBV7-9 and TRBJ2-7. CDR1 and CDR2 (germline): SEHNR, FQNEAQ (reference sequence). The CDR3 is 12 amino acids. CDR3 protein: CASSPSSYEQYF. Full variable domain (missing parts from reference TRBV7-9 and TRBJ2-7): DTGVSQNPRHKITKRGQNVTFRCDPISEHNRLYWYRQTLGQGPEFLTYFQNEAQLEKSRLLSDRFSAERPKGSFSTLEIQRTEQGDSAMYLCASSPSSYEQYFGPGTRLTVT.

V usage is TRBV20-1 and J usage is TRBJ2-1. The CDR3 totals 12 residues. Germline V gene lookup returns CDR1 DFQATT and CDR2 SNEGSKA (reference sequence). The CDR3 here is CSAREDGNEQFF.

This chain connects TRBV12-3 or TRBV12-4 to TRBJ2-4; the TCRdb D gene call, TRBD1, has no DNA to confirm it. The length of the CDR3 is 16 residues. The chain's CDR3 is CASSETRDRAKNIQYF.

V is TRBV29-1 and J is TRBJ2-2; the TCRdb D gene call, TRBD1, has no DNA to confirm it. CDR1 and CDR2 (germline): SQVTM, ANQGSEA. CDR3 length: 12 amino acids. CDR3 sequence reads: CSGRQGAGELFF.

V usage is TRBV7-6 and J usage is TRBJ2-1; TCRdb's D gene call, TRBD1, goes unchecked for lack of DNA. The CDR3 contains 16 residues. The V gene's germline CDR1 is SGHVS and CDR2 FNYEAQ. The CDR3 here is CASSLALHATGNEQFF.

The CDR3 region is CASNPSQGLYEQYF. The chain joins TRBV5-1 to TRBJ2-7; no DNA is available, so the TRBD1 call from TCRdb remains unchecked. Germline loops: CDR1 SGHRS, CDR2 YFSETQ. The CDR3 consists of 14 residues.

The chain combines TRBV6-2 or TRBV6-3 with TRBJ2-7; the D gene TCRdb calls, TRBD2, cannot be checked with no DNA. This CDR3 has 12 amino acids. Germline V gives CDR1 MNHEY, CDR2 SVGEGT. The chain's CDR3 is CATSRGGYEQYF.

V gene TRBV24-1 combines with J gene TRBJ2-1; TCRdb's D gene call, TRBD2, goes unchecked for lack of DNA. Germline values: CDR1 KGHDR, CDR2 SFDVKD. The CDR3 is 17 amino acids. This CDR3 reads CATSVAPEVGSYNEQFF.

The CDR3: CASRRTGDHEQYF. V gene TRBV6-2 or TRBV6-3 combines with J gene TRBJ2-7; the D gene TCRdb calls, TRBD1, cannot be checked with no DNA. There are 13 residues in the CDR3. Germline V lookup: CDR1 MNHEY, CDR2 SVGEGT.

The V gene is TRBV7-2, the J gene TRBJ2-7; TCRdb gives TRBD2 as the D gene, but with no DNA this cannot be confirmed. Germline loops: CDR1 SGHTA, CDR2 FQGNSA. The CDR3 extends over 13 amino acids. The CDR3 spells CASSRWTVYEQYF.

The V and J genes are TRBV5-1 and TRBJ2-3; TCRdb lists TRBD1, though no DNA is available to test this call. This CDR3 is 13 amino acids long. Germline V gene data show CDR1 as SGHRS and CDR2 as YFSETQ. The CDR3 sequence is CASSLFREDTQYF.

The gene calls are TRBV7-6 and TRBJ2-2; TCRdb indicates TRBD1, and absent DNA this call remains unverified. The germline CDR1 and CDR2 sequences are SGHVS and FNYEAQ. CDR3 length: 16 amino acids. The CDR3 here is CASSLAPGGITGELFF.

V usage is TRBV20-1 and J usage is TRBJ2-1; TCRdb outputs TRBD1, but without DNA this stays unchecked. Germline CDR1 reads DFQATT; CDR2 reads SNEGSKA (reference sequence). The CDR3 spans 14 residues. CDR3 region: CSAKQETSYNEQFF.

V is TRBV29-1 and J is TRBJ1-5. In germline, CDR1 is SQVTM, CDR2 ANQGSEA. The CDR3 sequence is 16 residues long. The CDR3 spells CSVVTEGLGSNQPQHF. The full variable domain, with the rest looked up from reference TRBV29-1 and TRBJ1-5, is SAVISQKPSRDICQRGTSLTIQCQVDSQVTMMFWYRQQPGQSLTLIATANQGSEATYESGFVIDKFPISRPNLTFSTLTVSNMSPEDSSIYLCSVVTEGLGSNQPQHFGDGTRLSIL.

The genes are TRBV6-1 and TRBJ2-1. Germline V lookup: CDR1 MNHNS, CDR2 SASEGT. CDR3 length: 13 residues. The CDR3: CASSEDGVGEQFF.

This chain joins TRBV4-1 and TRBJ2-1; the D gene TCRdb calls, TRBD1, cannot be checked with no DNA. Germline lookup yields CDR1 MGHRA and CDR2 YSYEKL. CDR3 length: 16 amino acids. CDR3 residues: CASSHRDSWEPNEQFF.

V is TRBV4-2 and J is TRBJ2-1; TCRdb gives TRBD2 as the D gene, but with no DNA this cannot be confirmed. Germline values: CDR1 LGHNA, CDR2 YNFKEQ. CDR3 length: 18 residues. The CDR3 reads CASSQGARGTSGYNEQFF.

The V and J genes are TRBV9 and TRBJ2-5; TCRdb selects TRBD1, and the lack of DNA leaves this call unchecked. CDR1 and CDR2 from the germline V gene are SGDLS and YYNGEE. The CDR3 runs 16 residues. CDR3 residues: CASSARDRGGFETQYF.